This T cell receptor beta chain was sequenced during a study of identical twins. The study's findings and limits: The more abundant beta clonotypes in cord blood had fewer insertions, and memory repertoires did not show this.

For this clonotype: No antigen is known for it.

The CDR3 has 14 amino acids. The germline V and J ends were trimmed by 3 bases and 4 bases, with 12 bases remaining between them. CDR1 and CDR2 (germline): SSHAT, FNYEAQ (reference sequence). Unique molecular identifiers were present on the cDNA, and a universal primer site came from template switching. TCRdb processed the 5' RACE reads anew with MiXCR; each CDR3 protein has one entry. The sample has some 440,000 distinct CDR3 sequences, 24% seen once. The same sample was also studied in work on T cells expressing NK-cell markers. That report adds: Once again these clonotypes came out on top in the CD3+CD56-NKG2C+ fraction of four donors.

The sequencing input was CD4+ T cells sorted from blood. This sequence was found in a young woman in good health. The chain joins TRBV7-7 to TRBJ2-5, with D possibly TRBD1 on 5 matching bases. Written as DNA, the CDR3 is TGTGCCAGCAGCTTCCAGGGTTTACCAGAGACCCAGTACTTC. This sequence encodes CASSFQGLPETQYF.